In this sample, the clone carrying this T cell receptor (beta chain) turned up a few times. TCRdb re-analysed the RT-PCR reads in MiXCR, keeping a single row per CDR3 protein. The sample records 750,000 to 850,000 distinct CDR3 sequences, under 20% being singletons. This specimen belongs to a study of response to subunit inactivated influenza vaccine. The germline V and J ends were trimmed by 0 bases and 0 bases, with 5 bases remaining between them. This CDR3 is built from 14 residues. CDR1 is MNHEY, CDR2 SVGAGI, per germline. The material was PBMCs from blood, obtained 4 to 6 days after vaccination. V usage is TRBV6-5 and J usage is TRBJ2-5; no firm D call. This receptor was obtained from a man aged 45-65 years who received an inactivated influenza vaccine. The CDR3 DNA reads as TGTGCCAGCAGTTACTCCCACAACCAAGAGACCCAGTACTTC. Protein product: CASSYSHNQETQYF.